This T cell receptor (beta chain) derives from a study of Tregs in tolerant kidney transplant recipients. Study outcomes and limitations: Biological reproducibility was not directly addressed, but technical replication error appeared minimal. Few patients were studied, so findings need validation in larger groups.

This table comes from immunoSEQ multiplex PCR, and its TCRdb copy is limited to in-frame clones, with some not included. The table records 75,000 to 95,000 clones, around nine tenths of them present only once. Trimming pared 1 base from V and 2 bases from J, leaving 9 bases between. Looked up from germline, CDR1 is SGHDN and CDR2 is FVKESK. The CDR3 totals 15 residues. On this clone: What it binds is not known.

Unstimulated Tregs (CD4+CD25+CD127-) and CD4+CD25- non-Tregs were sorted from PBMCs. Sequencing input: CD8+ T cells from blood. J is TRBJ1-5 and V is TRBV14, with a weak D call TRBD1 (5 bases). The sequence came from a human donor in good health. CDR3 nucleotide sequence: TGTGCCAGCAGCCAAGTCGGGGCCGGCAATCAGCCCCAGCATTTT. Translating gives CASSQVGAGNQPQHF.